These 23 T cell receptor beta chains originate from one sample sequenced in a study of STAT3 mutations in large granular lymphocyte leukemia (dated by TCRdb to about 2019). The paper as a whole reports these results and caveats: Every T-LGLL patient showed at least one immunodominant TCRbeta clonotype, and about half showed multiple immunodominant subclonotypes.

Receptors were amplified or captured by the immunoSEQ multiplex PCR assay. The clones in this table, taken by TCRdb from immuneACCESS, are in-frame only. Not every clone is retained; where verified, under half of the shortfall comes from an unresolved V gene, and the cause of the rest is unknown. The sample table contains fewer than 15,000 clones; only one count was recorded for approximately 88% of them. 9% to 15% of the sample is taken by the ten largest. Antigen specificity for these receptors is unknown. The sequencing sample was made of PBMCs. All receptors come from a human donor with T large granular lymphocyte leukemia. Some clones in this sample may be carry-over from other donors' samples.

This sequence joins TRBV11-2 and TRBJ2-2, with D unresolved. Trimming stripped 0 bases from V and 11 bases from J, with 7 bases between. The V gene's germline CDR1 is SGHAT and CDR2 FQNNGV. This CDR3 region has 12 residues. The CDR3 DNA reads as TGTGCCAGCAGCTTAGAAGACCCCGAGCTGTTTTTT. It is translated as CASSLEDPELFF.

The genes are TRBV5-5 and TRBJ1-5; possibly TRBD1 for D (6 bases). Germline CDR1 and CDR2: SGHKS and YYEKEE (reference sequence). The ends were cut back, 5 bases at V and 3 bases at J, with 12 bases in the middle. The CDR3 runs to 14 residues. The CDR3 sequence: CASSRDRLNQPQHF. In DNA form, the CDR3 reads TGTGCCAGCAGTCGAGACAGGCTCAATCAGCCCCAGCATTTT.

The J gene is TRBJ1-1, the V gene TRBV29-1, with 7 bases lining up with TRBD1. This CDR3 comprises 12 residues. Germline V lookup: CDR1 SQVTM, CDR2 ANQGSEA. The V segment lost 7 bases and the J segment 4 bases; nucleotides outside the gene matches: 6. CDR3: CSGSTGRTEAFF. CDR3 bases: TGCAGCGGTTCGACAGGGCGCACTGAAGCTTTCTTT.

This rearrangement joins TRBV29-1 to TRBJ1-5; no clear D. This CDR3 is 13 amino acids long. The germline CDR1 and CDR2 sequences are SQVTM and ANQGSEA. The V end lost 4 bases, the J end lost 0 bases, and 7 bases lay between the germline ends. In DNA form, the CDR3 reads TGCAGCGTTGTAGAATATAGCAATCAGCCCCAGCATTTT. Its protein is CSVVEYSNQPQHF.

V and J are TRBV7-9 and TRBJ2-7, with 7 nucleotides matching TRBD1. This CDR3 is 14 amino acids long. Germline values: CDR1 SEHNR, CDR2 FQNEAQ (reference sequence). Losses at the gene ends were 2 bases for V and 3 bases for J; bases not matched to a gene: 4. The CDR3 DNA sequence: TGTGCCAGCAGCTTAACCGGGACAGACTACGAGCAGTACGTC. It yields the protein CASSLTGTDYEQYV.

By its share, this clone is medium-sized. This rearrangement joins TRBV7-9 to TRBJ2-7; 8 positions agree with TRBD2. In germline, CDR1 is SEHNR, CDR2 FQNEAQ (reference sequence). The CDR3 is 14 amino acids. The V and J ends lost 5 bases and 5 bases, in that order; junction bases with no gene match: 8. Written as DNA, the CDR3 is TGTGCCAGCAGCACCGGGGGGGGGCCAAACGAGCAGTACTTC. Translation gives CASSTGGGPNEQYF.

This clone was detected once. The chain carries TRBV27 and TRBJ1-3, with TRBD1 matching 8 bases. The CDR3 loop spans 16 amino acids. V lost 4 bases and J lost 4; bases outside the gene matches: 9. Germline-derived CDR1 and CDR2 are MNHEY and SMNVEV (reference sequence). The CDR3 spells CASSSQRTGLGNTIYF. For the CDR3, the DNA is TGTGCCAGCAGTTCTCAACGGACAGGGTTAGGAAACACCATATATTTT.

V usage is TRBV14 and J usage is TRBJ2-1, with 10 bases fitting TRBD1. Germline CDR1 SGHDN, CDR2 FVKESK. This CDR3 is 16 amino acids long. With V trimmed by 1 base and J by 6 bases, 6 bases remained unmatched. The CDR3 nucleotides are TGTGCCAGCAGCCAAGCCGGGGGACAGGGGACCAATGAGCAGTTCTTC. This gives the protein CASSQAGGQGTNEQFF.

CDR3 bases: TGTGCCAGTAGACTCCCCGGGGCCTATGGCTACACCTTC. This translates into CASRLPGAYGYTF. The rearrangement uses TRBV19 and TRBJ1-2; maybe TRBD1 (5 bases). CDR3 length: 13 amino acids. The germline V gene encodes CDR1 LNHDA and CDR2 SQIVND (reference sequence). The V end was cut by 6 bases, the J end by 4 bases, with 12 bases between. Full variable domain (missing parts from reference TRBV19 and TRBJ1-2): DGGITQSPKYLFRKEGQNVTLSCEQNLNHDAMYWYRQDPGQGLRLIYYSQIVNDFQKGDIAEGYSVSREKKESFPLTVTSAQKNPTAFYLCASRLPGAYGYTFGSGTRLTVV.

The chain recombines TRBV4-1 with TRBJ1-5; D is ambiguous. V gave up 4 bases and J gave up 0 bases, with 13 bases separating them. Germline-derived CDR1 and CDR2 are MGHRA and YSYEKL. The CDR3 loop spans 16 amino acids. For the CDR3, the DNA is TGCGCCAGCAGCCGCACGGCAGGCTATAGCAATCAGCCCCAGCATTTT. Protein sequence: CASSRTAGYSNQPQHF.

CDR3 nucleotide sequence: TGCAGCTTCACCGGGGGTAGCTCTGGGGCCAACGTCCTGACTTTC. As protein: CSFTGGSSGANVLTF. This chain links TRBV29-1 with TRBJ2-6; maybe TRBD2 (6 bases). Germline loops: CDR1 SQVTM, CDR2 ANQGSEA. V was cut by 8 bases and J by 0 bases, with 14 bases left in between. This CDR3 has 15 residues. The full variable domain, in which reference TRBV29-1 and TRBJ2-6 provide the parts outside the CDR3, is SAVISQKPSRDICQRGTSLTIQCQVDSQVTMMFWYRQQPGQSLTLIATANQGSEATYESGFVIDKFPISRPNLTFSTLTVSNMSPEDSSIYLCSFTGGSSGANVLTFGAGSRLTVL.

The chain has TRBV30 and TRBJ2-3; TRBD1 aligns across 8 bases. The germline V gene has CDR1 GTSNPN and CDR2 SVGIG (reference sequence). This CDR3 spans 13 amino acids. Trimming took 8 bases from V and 1 from J; bases not matched to a gene: 5. In DNA, the CDR3 is TGTGCCGGGACGGGACAGGGCACAGATACGCAGTATTTT. Translation gives CAGTGQGTDTQYF.

The rearrangement joins TRBV28 to TRBJ1-5; a possible D gene is TRBD1 (6 bases). This CDR3 is built from 16 residues. Between the trimmed V and J ends, which lost 1 base and 5 bases, there was a span of 15 bases. The germline CDR1 and CDR2 sequences are MDHEN and SYDVKM. The CDR3 DNA reads as TGTGCCAGCAGTTTATTGGGACGGAGGGGGGATCAGCCCCAGCATTTT. Translation: CASSLLGRRGDQPQHF.

This chain uses TRBV5-4 with TRBJ2-3; 8 positions match TRBD1. The length of the CDR3 is 15 residues. V was clipped by 4 bases and J by 2 bases; unmatched bases: 6. CDR1 is SGHNT and CDR2 is YYREEE in the germline V gene (reference sequence). CDR3 sequence: CASSPMTGVTDTQYF. CDR3 bases: TGTGCCAGCAGCCCGATGACAGGGGTCACAGATACGCAGTATTTT.

This chain joins TRBV13 and TRBJ2-2; D is perhaps TRBD2 (9 bases). Trimming cost V 8 bases and J 2 bases, with 24 bases left between them. Germline CDR1 is PRHDT and CDR2 is FYEKMQ (reference sequence). This CDR3 comprises 18 residues. Written as DNA, the CDR3 is TGTGCCAGCTCAGGGGGCGGTTTTAGCGGGAGTAACACCGGGGAGCTGTTTTTT. Amino acids: CASSGGGFSGSNTGELFF. Full variable domain (remainder filled in from reference TRBV13 and TRBJ2-2): AAGVIQSPRHLIKEKRETATLKCYPIPRHDTVYWYQQGPGQDPQFLISFYEKMQSDKGSIPDRFSAQQFSDYHSELNMSSLELGDSALYFCASSGGGFSGSNTGELFFGEGSRLTVL.

The chain combines TRBV7-9 with TRBJ2-5; 7 bases are shared with TRBD1. Losses at the gene ends were 1 base for V and 7 bases for J; bases not matched to a gene: 6. The CDR3 totals 14 residues. Germline CDR1 reads SEHNR; CDR2 reads FQNEAQ (reference sequence). The CDR3 nucleotides read TGTGCCAGCAGCTTAGGACAGGGCGACGGGACCCAGTACTTC. This translates into CASSLGQGDGTQYF.

This rearrangement joins TRBV19 to TRBJ2-7; D is perhaps TRBD1 (5 bases). This CDR3 is 15 amino acids long. V lost 3 bases to trimming and J lost 0 bases, with 12 bases between them. CDR1 and CDR2 (germline): LNHDA, SQIVND (reference sequence). The CDR3 DNA is TGTGCCAGTAGTATCCGAGACAGTTTCTCCTACGAGCAGTACTTC. This sequence encodes CASSIRDSFSYEQYF.

This sequence joins TRBV7-9 and TRBJ2-5; D may be TRBD2 (6 bases). The CDR3 consists of 16 residues. V was cut by 1 base and J by 3 bases, with 15 bases left in between. The V gene's germline CDR1 is SEHNR and CDR2 FQNEAQ (reference sequence). Here the CDR3 DNA reads TGTGCCAGCAGCTTAGTTGGGACTTGGGGTAAAGAGACCCAGTACTTC. Its protein is CASSLVGTWGKETQYF.

The chain carries TRBV28 and TRBJ2-3; weak D call: TRBD1 (5 bases). Germline V lookup: CDR1 MDHEN, CDR2 SYDVKM. Trimming removed 6 bases from V and 2 bases from J, with 18 bases in between. The CDR3 covers 16 residues. The CDR3 here is CASRARVLGDTDTQYF. The CDR3 bases are TGTGCCAGCAGGGCTCGGGTCTTAGGGGACACAGATACGCAGTATTTT.

V gene TRBV6-6 combines with J gene TRBJ2-2, with TRBD1 matching over 7 bases. The length of the CDR3 is 15 residues. Germline V gives CDR1 MNHNY, CDR2 SVGAGI (reference sequence). The V and J ends lost 0 bases and 6 bases, in that order; junction bases with no gene match: 4. CDR3 nucleotide sequence: TGTGCCAGCAGTTACTCGAGAACAGGGGCCGGGGAGCTGTTTTTT. Translated: CASSYSRTGAGELFF.

This rearrangement joins TRBV6-1 to TRBJ1-1, with a weak D call TRBD1 (6 bases). V lost 2 bases, J lost 1 base, and 14 bases lay in between. Germline CDR1 and CDR2: MNHNS and SASEGT. The CDR3 totals 16 residues. The DNA for the CDR3 is TGTGCCAGCAGTGAAATTCGGGGGCGACCGAACACTGAAGCTTTCTTT. This codes for CASSEIRGRPNTEAFF.

The chain combines TRBV19 with TRBJ1-2; D is perhaps TRBD1 (5 bases). Trimming shortened V by 4 bases and J by 8 bases, and 14 bases separated the two germline ends. Looked up from germline, CDR1 is LNHDA and CDR2 is SQIVND (reference sequence). The CDR3 covers 13 residues. DNA for the CDR3: TGTGCCAGTAGTACCCCAGGGACCCGCGGCTACACCTTC. It is translated as CASSTPGTRGYTF.

The chain joins TRBV7-6 to TRBJ1-1, with 7 positions matching TRBD1. The germline V gene has CDR1 SGHVS and CDR2 FNYEAQ. The V gene end was trimmed by 5 bases and the J gene end by 1 base; junction bases not matched to a gene: 4. CDR3 size: 14 residues. CDR3 DNA: TGTGCCAGCAGCCCGGGACAGTCGAACACTGAAGCTTTCTTT. The encoded protein is CASSPGQSNTEAFF.